Each of the 6 T cell receptor beta chains below was sequenced from the same sample in a study of esophageal squamous cell carcinoma under preoperative chemotherapy. TCRdb redid the calling of the PCR reads with MiXCR, one entry per CDR3 protein. This table holds about 9,000 distinct CDR3 sequences, around 48% found once. The time point here: after preoperative PTX-NDP chemotherapy. Sampling was conducted from a patient given preoperative chemotherapy. These receptors were taken from a human donor with esophageal squamous cell carcinoma. The donor label of this sample is uncertain.

Comments on this clonotype: A junction boundary mismatches the germline segment, possibly from a read error. The chain recombines TRBV7-2 with TRBJ2-4; D tentatively fits TRBD1 or TRBD2 (5 bases each). The CDR3 consists of 15 residues. Germline lookup yields CDR1 SGHTA and CDR2 FQGNSA. CDR3 sequence: CASGSGHTTKDIQYF. The CDR3 coding sequence is TGTGCCAGCGGCTCGGGGCACACTACCAAAGACATTCAGTACTTC.

The chain links TRBV7-3 to TRBJ2-4, with TRBD1 matching 7 bases. V was clipped by 11 bases and J by 13 bases; unmatched bases: 29. The CDR3 sequence is 17 residues long. Looked up from germline, CDR1 is SGHTA and CDR2 is FQGTGA. The CDR3 region has the DNA TGTGCCTTACAGGGGCAGGGAGAGGGCGGAGACAAAAACACCCAGTACTTC. Translation gives CALQGQGEGGDKNTQYF. The variable domain in full, with the rest retrieved from reference TRBV7-3 and TRBJ2-4, is GAGVSQTPSNKVTEKGKYVELRCDPISGHTALYWYRQSLGQGPEFLIYFQGTGAADDSGLPNDRFFAVRPEGSVSTLKIQRTERGDSAVYLCALQGQGEGGDKNTQYFGAGTRLSVL.

The chain joins TRBV6-1 to TRBJ2-1; D remains ambiguous. The J call may be in error: the DNA end matches TRBJ2-7 better. The CDR3 is 13 residues long. Germline CDR1 and CDR2: MNHNS and SASEGT. The CDR3 nucleotides read TGTGCCAGCAGGGCTACGGCCACCTACGAGCAGTACTTC. It codes for CASRATATYEQYF.

The count of this clonotype is one. This chain connects TRBV27 to TRBJ1-1, with D unclear. CDR3 length: 15 amino acids. The V end lost 7 bases, the J end lost 0 bases, and 15 bases lay between the germline ends. CDR1 is MNHEY and CDR2 is SMNVEV in the germline V gene (reference sequence). CDR3 in amino acids: CASNVHGRLNTEAFF. CDR3 coding DNA: TGTGCCAGCAACGTGCACGGACGTTTGAACACTGAAGCTTTCTTT.

In this sample, this clonotype is large. This chain joins TRBV7-2 and TRBJ2-3, with TRBD2 identical over 7 bases. CDR1 and CDR2 from the germline V gene are SGHTA and FQGNSA. CDR3 length: 16 amino acids. V shed 0 bases and J 4 bases; nucleotides not matched to a gene: 7. The CDR3 nucleotides read TGTGCCAGCAGCTTAGCTCGCGGGAGCGGAGCAGATACGCAGTATTTT. It encodes CASSLARGSGADTQYF.

The rearrangement links TRBV11-3 to TRBJ2-1; D ambiguous. The V and J ends lost 5 bases and 13 bases respectively, with 21 bases between them. CDR1 and CDR2 (germline): SGHNT, YENEEA. This CDR3 contains 14 residues. This CDR3 is CASSRGRAQETQFF. The CDR3 DNA follows: TGTGCCAGCAGCCGAGGACGGGCTCAAGAGACCCAGTTCTTC.